This TCR beta chain was documented in a study of early T cells in non-severe SARS-CoV-2 infection. Study information: Chains were unpaired, as sequencing was done on bulk RNA from unsorted whole blood.

Points from the study as a whole: A preference for anti-spike CD8 responses marked VDJdb matching, which missed private and CD4 specificities.

The sample holds many counts of this clonotype. Its antigen is as yet unknown. Per the germline V gene, CDR1 is SGDLS and CDR2 is YYNGEE. The CDR3 covers 15 residues. The junction had 8 bases not matched to a gene; V was cut back by 4 bases and J by 4 bases. Individual cDNA molecules carried attached unique molecular identifiers. TCRdb called the 5' RACE reads again in MiXCR, with one record for every CDR3 protein. In the table there are 25,000 to 35,000 distinct CDR3 sequences, roughly 6.6% of which are singletons. This clonotype was sampled from an adult who was a healthcare worker with PCR-confirmed SARS-CoV-2 infection or an uninfected control (not recorded which). The sample taken for sequencing was whole blood. The rearrangement uses TRBV9 and TRBJ2-1, with 7 positions matching TRBD1. The CDR3 DNA reads TGTGCCAGCAGCTCGAACACGGGACAGTACAATGAGCAGTTCTTC. Protein product: CASSSNTGQYNEQFF.